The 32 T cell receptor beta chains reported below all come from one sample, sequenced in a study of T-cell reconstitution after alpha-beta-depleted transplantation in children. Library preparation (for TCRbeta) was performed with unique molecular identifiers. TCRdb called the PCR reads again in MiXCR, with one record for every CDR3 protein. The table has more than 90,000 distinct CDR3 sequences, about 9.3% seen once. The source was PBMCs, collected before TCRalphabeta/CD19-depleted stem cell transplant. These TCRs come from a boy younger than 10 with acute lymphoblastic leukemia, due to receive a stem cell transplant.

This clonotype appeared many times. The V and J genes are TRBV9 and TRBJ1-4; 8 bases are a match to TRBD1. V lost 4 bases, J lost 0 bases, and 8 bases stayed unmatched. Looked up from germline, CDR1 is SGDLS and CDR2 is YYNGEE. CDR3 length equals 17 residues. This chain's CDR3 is CASSPPGGKTTNEKLFF. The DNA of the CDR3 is TGTGCCAGCAGCCCTCCAGGGGGCAAGACAACTAATGAAAAACTGTTTTTT.

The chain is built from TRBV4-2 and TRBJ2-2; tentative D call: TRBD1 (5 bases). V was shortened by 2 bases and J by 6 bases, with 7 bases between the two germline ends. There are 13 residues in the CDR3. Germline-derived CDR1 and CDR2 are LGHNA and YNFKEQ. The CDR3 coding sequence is TGTGCCAGCAGCCAACAACAGGCCGGGGAGCTGTTTTTT. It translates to CASSQQQAGELFF.

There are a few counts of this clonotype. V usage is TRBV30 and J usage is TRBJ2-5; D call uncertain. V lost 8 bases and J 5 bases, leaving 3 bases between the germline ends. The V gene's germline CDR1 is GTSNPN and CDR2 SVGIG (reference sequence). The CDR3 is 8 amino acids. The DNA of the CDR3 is TGTGCCGTGGAGACCCAGTACTTC. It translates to CAVETQYF. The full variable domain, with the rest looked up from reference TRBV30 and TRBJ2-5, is SQTIHQWPATLVQPVGSPLSLECTVEGTSNPNLYWYRQAAGRGLQLLFYSVGIGQISSEVPQNLSASRPQDRQFILSSKKLLLSDSGFYLCAVETQYFGPGTRLLVL.

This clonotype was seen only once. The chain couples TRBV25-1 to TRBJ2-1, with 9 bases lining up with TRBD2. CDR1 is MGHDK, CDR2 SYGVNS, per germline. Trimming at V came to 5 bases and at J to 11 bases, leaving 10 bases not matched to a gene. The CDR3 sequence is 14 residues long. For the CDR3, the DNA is TGTGCCAGCAGTCTTAGCGGGAGAACTTTGAAGCAGTTCTTC. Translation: CASSLSGRTLKQFF.

The CDR3 coding sequence is TGCAGTGCCGGGAGACGGACGGTTAATCAGCCCCAGCATTTT. Its translation: CSAGRRTVNQPQHF. The chain is built from TRBV20-1 and TRBJ1-5; D is undetermined. Trimming cost V 6 bases and J 4 bases, with 16 bases left between them. Germline lookup yields CDR1 DFQATT and CDR2 SNEGSKA (reference sequence). CDR3 length equals 14 residues.

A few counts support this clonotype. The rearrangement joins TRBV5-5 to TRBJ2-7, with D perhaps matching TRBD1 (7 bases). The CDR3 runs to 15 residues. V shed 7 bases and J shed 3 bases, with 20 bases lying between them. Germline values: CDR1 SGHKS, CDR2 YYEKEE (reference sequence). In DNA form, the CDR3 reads TGTGCCAGCCAGGCCGGAGGGACAGATATCTACGAGCAGTACTTC. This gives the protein CASQAGGTDIYEQYF.

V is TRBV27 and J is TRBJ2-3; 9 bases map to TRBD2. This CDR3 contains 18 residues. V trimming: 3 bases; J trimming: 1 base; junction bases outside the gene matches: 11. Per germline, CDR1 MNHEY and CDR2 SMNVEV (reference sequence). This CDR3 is CASSFFRGRAGGTDTQYF. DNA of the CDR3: TGTGCCAGCAGTTTTTTTCGCGGGAGGGCCGGGGGCACAGATACGCAGTATTTT.

CDR3 protein: CASIEQGTRNEQFF. CDR3 coding DNA: TGTGCCAGCATTGAGCAGGGGACGAGGAATGAGCAGTTCTTC. The V call is TRBV28, the J call TRBJ2-1, with D tentatively TRBD1 (6 bases). The CDR3 loop spans 14 amino acids. CDR1 and CDR2 (germline): MDHEN, SYDVKM. V dropped 7 bases and J dropped 7 bases, with 17 bases sitting between them.

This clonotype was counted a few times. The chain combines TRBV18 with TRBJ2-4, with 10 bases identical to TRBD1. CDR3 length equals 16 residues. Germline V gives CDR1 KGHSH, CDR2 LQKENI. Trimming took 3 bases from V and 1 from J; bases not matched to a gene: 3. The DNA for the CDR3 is TGTGCCAGCTCACCCTTGGGACAGGGGGCCAAAAACATTCAGTACTTC. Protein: CASSPLGQGAKNIQYF.

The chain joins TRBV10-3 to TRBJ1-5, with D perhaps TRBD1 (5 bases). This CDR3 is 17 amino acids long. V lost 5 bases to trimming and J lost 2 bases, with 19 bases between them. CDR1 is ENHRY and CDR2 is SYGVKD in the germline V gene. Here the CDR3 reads CAISPGNNRLGNQPQHF. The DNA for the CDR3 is TGTGCCATCAGTCCAGGAAACAACAGGTTAGGCAATCAGCCCCAGCATTTT.

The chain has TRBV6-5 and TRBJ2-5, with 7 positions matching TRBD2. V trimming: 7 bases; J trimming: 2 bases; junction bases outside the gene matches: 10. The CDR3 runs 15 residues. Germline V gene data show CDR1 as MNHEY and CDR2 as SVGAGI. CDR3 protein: CASKKVGGRQETQYF. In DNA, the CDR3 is TGTGCCAGCAAGAAGGTGGGAGGGCGACAAGAGACCCAGTACTTC.

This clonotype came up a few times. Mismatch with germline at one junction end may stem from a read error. CDR3 nucleotide sequence: TGCAGCGGGGAGGACAGGAGGTTT. Residues: CSGEDRRF. This chain connects TRBV29-1 to TRBJ1-1; 7 bases match TRBD1. The CDR3 runs 8 residues. Germline CDR1 reads SQVTM; CDR2 reads ANQGSEA.

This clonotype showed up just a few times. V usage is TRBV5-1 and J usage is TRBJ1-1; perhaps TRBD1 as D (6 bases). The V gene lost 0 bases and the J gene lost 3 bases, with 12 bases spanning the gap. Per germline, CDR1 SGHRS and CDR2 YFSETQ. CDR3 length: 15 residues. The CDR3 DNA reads TGCGCCAGCAGCTTGGGTACAGGGATGGACACTGAAGCTTTCTTT. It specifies CASSLGTGMDTEAFF.

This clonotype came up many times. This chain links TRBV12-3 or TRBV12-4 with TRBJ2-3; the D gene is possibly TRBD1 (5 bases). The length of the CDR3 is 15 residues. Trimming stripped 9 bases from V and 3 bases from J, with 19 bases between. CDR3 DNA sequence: TGTGCCAGGGCTACTAAAGGGGCTGGGACAGATACGCAGTATTTT. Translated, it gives CARATKGAGTDTQYF.

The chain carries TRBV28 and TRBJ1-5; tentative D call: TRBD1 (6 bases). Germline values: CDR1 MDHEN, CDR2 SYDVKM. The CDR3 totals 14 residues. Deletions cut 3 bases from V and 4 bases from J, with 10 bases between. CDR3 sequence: CASSFGRGNQPQHF. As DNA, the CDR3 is TGTGCCAGCAGTTTCGGCAGGGGTAATCAGCCCCAGCATTTT.

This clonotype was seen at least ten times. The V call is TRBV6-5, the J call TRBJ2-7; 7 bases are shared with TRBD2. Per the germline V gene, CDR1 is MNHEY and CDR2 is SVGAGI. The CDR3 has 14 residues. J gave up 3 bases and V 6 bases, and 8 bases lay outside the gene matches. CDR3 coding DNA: TGTGCCAGCAGACGGGCGGGAGAGGGCTACGAGCAGTACTTC. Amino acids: CASRRAGEGYEQYF.

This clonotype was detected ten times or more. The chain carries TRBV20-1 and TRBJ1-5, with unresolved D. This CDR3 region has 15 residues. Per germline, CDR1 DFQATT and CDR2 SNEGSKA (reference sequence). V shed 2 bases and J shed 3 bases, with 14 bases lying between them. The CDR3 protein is CSARSAGEINQPQHF. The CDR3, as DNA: TGCAGTGCTAGATCGGCAGGCGAAATCAATCAGCCCCAGCATTTT.

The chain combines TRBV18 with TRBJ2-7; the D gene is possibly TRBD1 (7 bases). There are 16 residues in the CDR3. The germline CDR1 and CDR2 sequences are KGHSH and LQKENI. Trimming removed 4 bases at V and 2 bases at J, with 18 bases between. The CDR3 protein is CASSHQGGFPTYEQYF. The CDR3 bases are TGTGCCAGCTCACACCAGGGGGGCTTCCCCACCTACGAGCAGTACTTC.

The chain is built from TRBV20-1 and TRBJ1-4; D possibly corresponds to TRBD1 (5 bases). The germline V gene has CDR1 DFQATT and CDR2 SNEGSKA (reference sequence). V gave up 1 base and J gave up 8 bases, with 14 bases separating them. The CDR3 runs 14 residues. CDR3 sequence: CSARAGPTQEKLFF. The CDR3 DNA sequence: TGCAGTGCTAGAGCGGGACCGACCCAAGAAAAACTGTTTTTT.

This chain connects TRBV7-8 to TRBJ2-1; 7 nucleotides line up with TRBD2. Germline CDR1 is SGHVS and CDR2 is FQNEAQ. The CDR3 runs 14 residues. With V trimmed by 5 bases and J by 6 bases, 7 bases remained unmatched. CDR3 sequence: CASSPRTRTNEQFF. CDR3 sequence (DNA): TGTGCCAGCAGCCCCCGGACTAGAACCAATGAGCAGTTCTTC.

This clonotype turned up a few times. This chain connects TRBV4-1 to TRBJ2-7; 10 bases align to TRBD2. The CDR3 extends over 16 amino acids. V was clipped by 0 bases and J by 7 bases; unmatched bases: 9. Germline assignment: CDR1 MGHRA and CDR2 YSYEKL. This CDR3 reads CASSQDTSGNFLEQYF. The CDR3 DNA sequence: TGCGCCAGCAGCCAAGATACTAGCGGGAATTTTTTGGAGCAGTACTTC.

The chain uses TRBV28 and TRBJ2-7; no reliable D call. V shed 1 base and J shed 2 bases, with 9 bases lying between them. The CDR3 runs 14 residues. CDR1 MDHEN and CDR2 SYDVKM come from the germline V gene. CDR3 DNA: TGTGCCAGCAGTTTATTTCGAAAACCCTACGAGCAGTACTTC. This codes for CASSLFRKPYEQYF.

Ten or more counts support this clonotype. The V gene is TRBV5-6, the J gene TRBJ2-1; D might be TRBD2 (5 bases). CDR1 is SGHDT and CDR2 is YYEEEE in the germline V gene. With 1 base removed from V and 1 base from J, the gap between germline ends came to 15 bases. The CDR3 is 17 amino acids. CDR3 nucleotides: TGTGCCAGCAGCTTGCGTTTTAACTCGGGATCCTACAATGAGCAGTTCTTC. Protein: CASSLRFNSGSYNEQFF.

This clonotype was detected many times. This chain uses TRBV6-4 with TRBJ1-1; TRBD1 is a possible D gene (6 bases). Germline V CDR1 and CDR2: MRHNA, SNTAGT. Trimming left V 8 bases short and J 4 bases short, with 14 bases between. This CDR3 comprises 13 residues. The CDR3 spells CASAERGGTEAFF. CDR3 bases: TGTGCCAGCGCCGAGAGGGGGGGCACTGAAGCTTTCTTT.

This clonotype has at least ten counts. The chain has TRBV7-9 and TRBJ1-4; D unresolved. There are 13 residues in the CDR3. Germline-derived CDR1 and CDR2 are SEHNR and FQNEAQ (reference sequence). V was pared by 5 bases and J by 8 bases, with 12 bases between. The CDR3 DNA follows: TGTGCCAGCAGCCCCGGGAGGGAGGAAAAACTGTTTTTT. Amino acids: CASSPGREEKLFF.

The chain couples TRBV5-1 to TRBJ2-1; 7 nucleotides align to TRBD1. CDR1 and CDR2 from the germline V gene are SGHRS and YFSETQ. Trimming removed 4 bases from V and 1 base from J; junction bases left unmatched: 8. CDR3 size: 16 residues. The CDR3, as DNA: TGCGCCAGCAGCCCGGGGACAGCCTTTTCCTACAATGAGCAGTTCTTC. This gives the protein CASSPGTAFSYNEQFF.

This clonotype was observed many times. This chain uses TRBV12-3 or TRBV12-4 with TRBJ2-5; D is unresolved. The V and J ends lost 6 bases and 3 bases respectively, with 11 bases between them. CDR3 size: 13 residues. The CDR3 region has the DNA TGTGCCAGCAGACCAGACCGGGAAGAGACCCAGTACTTC. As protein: CASRPDREETQYF.

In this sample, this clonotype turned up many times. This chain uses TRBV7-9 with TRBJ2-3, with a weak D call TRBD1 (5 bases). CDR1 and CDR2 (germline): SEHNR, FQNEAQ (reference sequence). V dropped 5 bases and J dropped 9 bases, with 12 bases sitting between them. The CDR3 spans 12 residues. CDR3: CASSPVKGTQYF. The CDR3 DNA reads TGTGCCAGCAGCCCCGTCAAGGGGACGCAGTATTTT. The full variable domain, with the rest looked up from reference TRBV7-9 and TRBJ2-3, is DTGVSQNPRHKITKRGQNVTFRCDPISEHNRLYWYRQTLGQGPEFLTYFQNEAQLEKSRLLSDRFSAERPKGSFSTLEIQRTEQGDSAMYLCASSPVKGTQYFGPGTRLTVL.

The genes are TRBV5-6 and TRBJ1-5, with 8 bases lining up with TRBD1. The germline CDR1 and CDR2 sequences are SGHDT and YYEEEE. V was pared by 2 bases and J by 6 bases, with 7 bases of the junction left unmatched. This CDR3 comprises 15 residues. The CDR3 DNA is TGTGCCAGCAGCTTTTGGACAGGGTCCCCTCAGCCCCAGCATTTT. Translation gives CASSFWTGSPQPQHF.

CDR3 sequence (DNA): TGTGCCAGCAGCCATGGACTAGCGGGAGATTACGAGACCCAGTACTTC. It is translated as CASSHGLAGDYETQYF. The V and J genes are TRBV3-1 and TRBJ2-5, with 13 bases that match TRBD2. Per germline, CDR1 LGHDT and CDR2 YNNKEL (reference sequence). There are 16 residues in the CDR3. V shed 3 bases and J 5 bases; nucleotides not matched to a gene: 6.

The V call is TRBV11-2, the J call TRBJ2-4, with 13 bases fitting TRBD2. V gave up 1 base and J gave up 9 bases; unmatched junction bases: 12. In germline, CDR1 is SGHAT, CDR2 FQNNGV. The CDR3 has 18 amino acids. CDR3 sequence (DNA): TGTGCCAGCAGCTTAGGGAGTACTAGCGGGAGGGCCGGCGGCATTCAGTACTTC. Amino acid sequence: CASSLGSTSGRAGGIQYF.

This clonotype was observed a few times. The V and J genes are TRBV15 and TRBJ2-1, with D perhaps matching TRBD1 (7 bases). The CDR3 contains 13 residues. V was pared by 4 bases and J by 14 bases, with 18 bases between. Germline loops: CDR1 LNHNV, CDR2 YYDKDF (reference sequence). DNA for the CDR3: TGTGCCACCAGCAAAGCCCGAGACAGGGAGGAGTTCTTC. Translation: CATSKARDREEFF.